The T cell receptor (beta chain) under discussion was sequenced for a study of CD8 T cells in Susac syndrome. About the study: Patients with Susac syndrome who were sequenced included more than five with active disease and eight in remission. Susac syndrome patients were untreated, on corticosteroids with some adding intravenous immunoglobulin, or on intravenous immunoglobulin only.

Random-hexamer reverse transcription was applied to about 0.45 to 1 ug RNA. TCRdb recomputed calls from the immunoSEQ multiplex PCR reads with MiXCR, one row per CDR3 protein. Counted here are about 140,000 distinct CDR3 sequences, 95% occurring once; the ten biggest clones make up 0.13% to 0.15%. Sequencing of TCR beta was undertaken in CD8+ and CD4+ T cells derived from blood. CDR1 and CDR2 from the germline V gene are SQVTM and ANQGSEA. V gave up 4 bases and J gave up 7 bases, with 11 bases separating them. CDR3 length: 12 residues. What was sequenced was CD4+ T cells from PBMCs. V is TRBV29-1 and J is TRBJ2-1; D is unresolved. The receptor was derived from a human donor with Susac syndrome. CDR3 sequence reads: CSVVPRPNEQFF. For the CDR3, the DNA is TGCAGCGTTGTACCTAGGCCGAATGAGCAGTTCTTC.